This T cell receptor (beta chain) was profiled in a study of CD8+ T cells in alopecia areata listed by TCRdb under 2018. Concerning the study at large: The treated patients, all with moderate-to-severe alopecia areata, were enrolled in an open-label pilot trial of oral tofacitinib given at 5 to 10 mg twice daily. Patients stayed on tofacitinib for 6 to 18 months and then had 6 months of follow-up off drug so that delayed response and recurrence could be assessed. For the treated patients, the SALT score, which quantifies what percentage of scalp surface area is affected, served as the measure of disease severity. The study used high-throughput TCRbeta sequencing to examine T cell clonal expansion in alopecia areata, in both the C3H/HeJ mouse model and human patients. Scalp tissue and sorted CD4+ and CD8+ peripheral blood T cells from patchy and totalis/universalis alopecia areata patients and from healthy controls were covered by human TCRbeta sequencing. Biopsies were taken from tofacitinib-treated patients at baseline and at 4 and 24 weeks of treatment, and a later scalp biopsy was taken in several of the tofacitinib-treated patients. Clonality in the scalp was compared among normal scalp (n=4), patchy alopecia areata scalp (n=8), and alopecia totalis/universalis scalp (n=8). The RNA source kit depended on sample type: the PAXgene miRNA kit for fixed scalp, the miRNeasy kit for PBMCs, and the RNeasy kit for mouse skin. Amplification of TCRbeta CDR3 regions was done by immunoSEQ multiplex PCR using 35 Vbeta forward primers and 13 Jbeta reverse primers. On the study overall, not on this receptor specifically: Compared with mice, TCR sequences shared between patients were less clear, possibly partly because of HLA diversity across the patient population. Lesional scalp, especially in alopecia totalis/universalis, showed higher clonality and more expanded CD8+ clones than normal scalp, suggesting antigenic drive. Because the treated cohort was small and included a single nonresponder, larger studies are needed to assess links between baseline CD8+ expansion and response. Scalp TCR repertoire analysis is complicated because resident alphabeta T cells in normal human skin are also sequenced, whereas mouse skin is dominated by gammadelta T cells. Scalp clonality and the number of expanded CD8+ clones among the top 100 scalp clones were significantly decreased by tofacitinib. During tofacitinib treatment, many expanded lesional clones stuck around in both scalp and blood, and this persistence may partly explain why relapse happens after treatment is stopped.

Receptor libraries were prepared by the immunoSEQ multiplex PCR assay. For TCR sequencing, RNA was extracted from every sample and reverse transcribed into cDNA to serve as template. First-strand cDNA was synthesized with SuperScript III using a 2:1 mix of oligo-dT and random hexamers. Amplification bias was assessed with a synthetic immune receptor repertoire, and residual bias was removed computationally. Processing in the source paper ran as follows. After raw reads were preprocessed to remove errors, the CDR3 was defined following IMGT conventions as running from the conserved cysteine to phenylalanine. To get clonality, Shannon entropy was normalized by log2 of the number of productive unique TCRs and the result was subtracted from 1. Whether scalp clones were CD4 or CD8 was inferred by matching scalp TCRbeta sequences against CD4 and CD8 repertoires sorted from blood. TCRdb re-hosts the immuneACCESS table, in-frame sequences only. Its copies lack some clones; in the studies checked, an unresolved V gene accounts for under half of them, and the cause for the rest is not known. For V, J and clone size, that table is used; D and trimming come from the DNA. The sample table lists about 220,000 clones, about 58% of them with a count of one. The ten largest clones take up around 1.4% of the sample.

This clone has only one observation. The clone's antigen remains unknown. No base qualities exist here, and no much larger clone lies one base off it. The time point label, read with the paper, signifies: approximately 4 weeks on oral tofacitinib. What this sample's treatment or condition label stands for: oral pan-JAK inhibitor, 5-10 mg twice daily. From alopecia areata patients, peripheral blood was collected along with lesional scalp punch biopsies. PBMCs were isolated by density centrifugation and stained for CD3, CD4 and CD8, and CD4+ and CD8+ T cells were sorted on a FACSAria. CDR1 and CDR2, looked up from the germline V gene (reference sequence), are GTSNPN and SVGIG. Counted from cysteine to phenylalanine, this CDR3 has 15 amino acids. Solely the CDR3 DNA is kept, with 45 bases framed from the first base. Clipping removes 0 bases from V and 3 bases from J, with 5 as the unmatched junction base count.

This TCR was sampled from a human donor with alopecia areata. Sequences were derived from CD4+ T cells sorted from blood, sampled at week 4, from a patient treated with tofacitinib. The V gene is TRBV30 and the J gene is TRBJ2-1; 7 bases in between match TRBD2. The CDR3 corresponds to CAWSVRGGNYNEQFF. Here is the DNA: TGTGCCTGGAGTGTACGCGGGGGTAACTACAATGAGCAGTTCTTC.